The 32 T cell receptor beta chains listed next were all sequenced from one sample in a study of T cell repertoires in cytomegalovirus infection. TCRdb passed the reads through MiXCR, listing each CDR3 protein once. The sample includes roughly 640,000 distinct CDR3 sequences, 20% to 25% of them seen just once. What was sequenced was CD8+ T cells from PBMCs. These receptors all come from a human donor in good health (CMV status not recorded). Some clones in this sample may be carry-over from other donors' samples.

The chain recombines TRBV4-2 with TRBJ1-2; perhaps TRBD1 as D (6 bases). Germline V gives CDR1 LGHNA, CDR2 YNFKEQ. Trimming stripped 4 bases from V and 2 bases from J, with 14 bases between. The CDR3 covers 15 residues. The DNA of the CDR3 is TGTGCCAGCAGCCCTCAGGAGGGGACAAACTATGGCTACACCTTC. Its translation: CASSPQEGTNYGYTF.

Only a few counts were recorded for this clonotype. The chain links TRBV6-5 to TRBJ2-1; D not resolved. Germline V gene sequence: CDR1 MNHEY, CDR2 SVGAGI. Trimming left V 4 bases short and J 6 bases short, with 10 bases between. There are 13 residues in the CDR3. The chain's CDR3 is CASSFNWGNEQFF. CDR3 nucleotide sequence: TGTGCCAGCAGTTTCAATTGGGGCAATGAGCAGTTCTTC.

This clonotype was seen once. Possible read error: a much larger clone is one base away. The chain combines TRBV6-8 with TRBJ2-7; 8 bases agree with TRBD1. In germline, CDR1 is MNHGY, CDR2 SAAAGT. Trimming removed 6 bases from V and 6 bases from J; junction bases left unmatched: 7. This CDR3 is built from 13 residues. CDR3 sequence (DNA): TGTGCCAGCAGATACCCGGACAGGGTCGAGCAGTACTTC. Protein: CASRYPDRVEQYF.

J is TRBJ2-7 and V is TRBV19; a weak D match, TRBD1 (6 bases). V was trimmed by 5 bases and J by 4 bases, leaving 18 bases between them. Germline values: CDR1 LNHDA, CDR2 SQIVND (reference sequence). The CDR3 is 15 amino acids. CDR3 nucleotides: TGTGCCAGTAGTCCACAGGGACGGGGCTGGTACGAGCAGTACTTC. It codes for CASSPQGRGWYEQYF.

The chain joins TRBV25-1 to TRBJ2-3; D not resolved. Germline CDR1 is MGHDK and CDR2 is SYGVNS. V lost 3 bases to trimming and J lost 2 bases, with 9 bases between them. This CDR3 spans 14 amino acids. DNA for the CDR3: TGTGCCAGCAGTGAGGTCTCCTTCACAGATACGCAGTATTTT. Translated, it gives CASSEVSFTDTQYF.

The chain carries TRBV6-2 or TRBV6-3 and TRBJ2-5; D is perhaps TRBD1 (6 bases). V was trimmed by 5 bases and J by 4 bases, leaving 20 bases between them. This CDR3 contains 16 residues. CDR1 and CDR2 (germline): MNHEY, SVGEGT. The CDR3 DNA reads as TGTGCCAGCAGTCTGGAGTCGATGTGGGGGCGAGAGACCCAGTACTTC. The encoded protein is CASSLESMWGRETQYF.

This clonotype occurred a few times. The chain is built from TRBV12-5 and TRBJ2-1, with no clear D. CDR1 is LGHNT and CDR2 is FRNRAP in the germline V gene. With 2 bases removed from V and 7 bases from J, the gap between germline ends came to 6 bases. The CDR3 has 12 amino acids. CDR3 in DNA: TGTGCTAGTGGTTTGATAGGAAATGAGCAGTTCTTC. Residues: CASGLIGNEQFF. The complete variable domain, with remaining parts taken from reference TRBV12-5 and TRBJ2-1, reads DARVTQTPRHKVTEMGQEVTMRCQPILGHNTVFWYRQTMMQGLELLAYFRNRAPLDDSGMPKDRFSAEMPDATLATLKIQPSEPRDSAVYFCASGLIGNEQFFGPGTRLTVL.

The chain employs TRBV28 and TRBJ1-1; 8 nucleotides agree with TRBD1. The CDR3 runs 14 residues. V dropped 5 bases and J dropped 5; count of bases not matched to a gene: 7. Germline V gene data show CDR1 as MDHEN and CDR2 as SYDVKM. CDR3: CASSPIRGQTEAFF. The CDR3 DNA is TGTGCCAGCAGTCCCATCAGGGGGCAAACTGAAGCTTTCTTT. The full variable domain, its missing parts supplied by reference TRBV28 and TRBJ1-1, is DVKVTQSSRYLVKRTGEKVFLECVQDMDHENMFWYRQDPGLGLRLIYFSYDVKMKEKGDIPEGYSVSREKKERFSLILESASTNQTSMYLCASSPIRGQTEAFFGQGTRLTVV.

The V call is TRBV10-3, the J call TRBJ2-7, with 12 bases that match TRBD1. The J segment lost 0 bases and the V segment lost 4 bases, leaving 10 bases of the junction unmatched. This CDR3 has 18 amino acids. The germline CDR1 and CDR2 sequences are ENHRY and SYGVKD. The CDR3 DNA follows: TGTGCCATCAGTGCTGCAGGGACAGGGGGCTCAAGCTCCTACGAGCAGTACGTC. Its protein is CAISAAGTGGSSSYEQYV.

The chain is built from TRBV15 and TRBJ2-2, with D possibly TRBD2 on 7 matching bases. Trimming shortened V by 0 bases and J by 7 bases, and 15 bases separated the two germline ends. Germline V lookup: CDR1 LNHNV, CDR2 YYDKDF (reference sequence). The CDR3 length is 16 residues. The CDR3 here is CATSRDWGGGNGELFF. In DNA form, the CDR3 reads TGTGCCACCAGCAGAGATTGGGGGGGGGGCAACGGGGAGCTGTTTTTT.

A word on this clonotype: This may come from a read error, since a much larger clone is one base off. This chain uses TRBV7-7 with TRBJ2-4, with D unresolved. Looked up from germline, CDR1 is SSHAT and CDR2 is FNYEAQ (reference sequence). This CDR3 contains 11 residues. CDR3 in DNA: TGTGCTAACAGTCCCGGATACTCCCAGTACTTC. It is translated as CANSPGYSQYF.

This clonotype was recorded at least ten times. This chain links TRBV7-6 with TRBJ2-3; TRBD1 matches 7 bases. Losses at the gene ends were 5 bases for V and 6 bases for J; bases not matched to a gene: 8. The CDR3 contains 14 residues. Per germline, CDR1 SGHVS and CDR2 FNYEAQ. CDR3 coding DNA: TGTGCCAGCAGCCCCAAGGGGGCTTTGGATACGCAGTATTTT. Its protein product is CASSPKGALDTQYF.

This clonotype came up many times. The chain links TRBV29-1 to TRBJ1-2, with TRBD1 identical over 9 bases. Germline trimming cut 5 bases from V and 8 bases from J; bases unmatched to any gene: 15. CDR1 and CDR2 (germline): SQVTM, ANQGSEA. The CDR3 sequence is 15 residues long. For the CDR3, the DNA is TGCAGCGTTCCGGGACAGGGCCATTTGAGGCGGGGCTACACCTTC. This encodes CSVPGQGHLRRGYTF.

This clonotype was observed at least ten times. The chain recombines TRBV27 with TRBJ2-2, with TRBD2 as a possible D gene (6 bases). This CDR3 spans 14 amino acids. Between the trimmed V and J ends, which lost 6 bases and 1 base, there was a span of 9 bases. CDR1 is MNHEY, CDR2 SMNVEV, per germline (reference sequence). CDR3 region: CASSLSGNTGELFF. CDR3 nucleotides: TGTGCCAGCAGCCTTAGCGGGAACACCGGGGAGCTGTTTTTT.

This clonotype occurred many times. The genes are TRBV28 and TRBJ2-7; 10 bases match TRBD2. This CDR3 contains 17 residues. J was trimmed by 3 bases and V by 6 bases; bases with no gene match: 14. In germline, CDR1 is MDHEN, CDR2 SYDVKM. CDR3 in amino acids: CASSLVTGTSADYEQYV. CDR3 nucleotides: TGTGCCAGCAGCCTTGTGACGGGGACTAGCGCAGACTACGAGCAGTACGTC.

V is TRBV14 and J is TRBJ2-3; D might be TRBD1 (6 bases). Germline CDR1 is SGHDN and CDR2 is FVKESK. The CDR3 consists of 13 residues. The germline V and J ends were trimmed by 10 bases and 3 bases, with 14 bases remaining between them. DNA of the CDR3: TGTGCCACCGGCCTGGGGGCGACAGATACGCAGTATTTT. Translation gives CATGLGATDTQYF.

The table lists this clonotype with a few counts. V usage is TRBV4-2 and J usage is TRBJ2-3, with a weak D call TRBD2 (5 bases). Germline lookup yields CDR1 LGHNA and CDR2 YNFKEQ. Between the trimmed V and J ends, which lost 4 bases and 2 bases, there was a span of 13 bases. This CDR3 has 15 residues. CDR3 bases: TGTGCCAGCAGCCCTAGGGAGACCTCCACAGATACGCAGTATTTT. Protein product: CASSPRETSTDTQYF.

This clonotype turned up a few times. The chain combines TRBV29-1 with TRBJ1-1, with D possibly matching TRBD1 (5 bases). CDR3 length equals 13 residues. Deletions cut 3 bases from V and 0 bases from J, with 8 bases between. Germline assignment: CDR1 SQVTM and CDR2 ANQGSEA. The CDR3 is CSVDGGLNTEAFF. In DNA form, the CDR3 reads TGCAGCGTTGATGGGGGGTTGAACACTGAAGCTTTCTTT.

This clonotype was counted many times. The genes are TRBV11-3 and TRBJ2-2; D call uncertain. CDR1 and CDR2 (germline): SGHNT, YENEEA. V gave up 4 bases and J gave up 4 bases, with 4 bases separating them. There are 12 residues in the CDR3. This chain's CDR3 is CASSSITGELFF. CDR3 DNA sequence: TGTGCCAGCAGCTCAATCACCGGGGAGCTGTTTTTT.

This clonotype was seen ten or more times. This chain uses TRBV7-9 with TRBJ2-5; 7 bases are shared with TRBD1. V gave up 8 bases and J gave up 3 bases; unmatched junction bases: 12. Germline assignment: CDR1 SEHNR and CDR2 FQNEAQ (reference sequence). The CDR3 length is 15 residues. For the CDR3, the DNA is TGTGCCAGCTCCCCTGTTGGGGACAGAAAAGAGACCCAGTACTTC. It encodes CASSPVGDRKETQYF.

In its sample, this clonotype was seen a few times. This chain connects TRBV29-1 to TRBJ1-2; no clear D. The CDR3 covers 11 residues. Per germline, CDR1 SQVTM and CDR2 ANQGSEA. Trimming pared 6 bases from V and 6 bases from J, leaving 11 bases between. The CDR3 nucleotides are TGCAGCGTGGAGGGTGGGAATGGCTACACCTTC. Translated, it gives CSVEGGNGYTF.

The J gene is TRBJ2-2, the V gene TRBV11-2; D is undetermined. Trimming removed 6 bases at V and 1 base at J, with 6 bases between. CDR3 length equals 13 residues. Germline CDR1 and CDR2: SGHAT and FQNNGV. Here the CDR3 reads CASSSLNTGELFF. The CDR3 DNA sequence: TGTGCCAGCAGTTCACTGAACACCGGGGAGCTGTTTTTT.

There are many counts of this clonotype. The rearrangement joins TRBV7-8 to TRBJ2-7, with 8 bases matching TRBD2. Trimming at V came to 11 bases and at J to 2 bases, leaving 8 bases not matched to a gene. This CDR3 contains 13 residues. The germline V gene has CDR1 SGHVS and CDR2 FQNEAQ. CDR3 amino acids: CASGGRPAYEQYV. CDR3 coding DNA: TGTGCCTCCGGCGGGAGGCCCGCCTACGAGCAGTACGTC.

This clonotype was counted ten times or more. The chain employs TRBV6-6 and TRBJ1-1; TRBD1 might be the D (6 bases). This CDR3 has 12 residues. Looked up from germline, CDR1 is MNHNY and CDR2 is SVGAGI (reference sequence). The germline V and J ends were trimmed by 2 bases and 6 bases, with 7 bases remaining between them. The CDR3 reads CASSYGTSEAFF. In nucleotides, the CDR3 is TGTGCCAGCAGTTACGGGACATCTGAAGCTTTCTTT.

This clonotype was seen a few times. The chain joins TRBV19 to TRBJ1-2; 7 nucleotides match TRBD1. The germline V gene has CDR1 LNHDA and CDR2 SQIVND (reference sequence). The CDR3 sequence is 13 residues long. The J segment lost 8 bases and the V segment lost 6 bases, leaving 9 bases of the junction unmatched. CDR3 sequence reads: CASRDDRDRGYTF. As DNA, the CDR3 is TGTGCCAGTAGAGACGACAGGGACCGGGGCTACACCTTC. The entire variable domain, with the rest obtained from reference TRBV19 and TRBJ1-2, is as follows: DGGITQSPKYLFRKEGQNVTLSCEQNLNHDAMYWYRQDPGQGLRLIYYSQIVNDFQKGDIAEGYSVSREKKESFPLTVTSAQKNPTAFYLCASRDDRDRGYTFGSGTRLTVV.

This clonotype has ten or more counts. This chain links TRBV7-6 with TRBJ2-3, with 9 nucleotides matching TRBD2. Trimming cost V 6 bases and J 11 bases; bases outside gene matches: 9. CDR3 length: 13 amino acids. The germline V gene encodes CDR1 SGHVS and CDR2 FNYEAQ. The CDR3 spells CASSQISGGKQYF. In nucleotides, the CDR3 is TGTGCCAGCAGTCAAATTAGCGGGGGAAAGCAGTATTTT.

This clonotype was picked up many times. The chain is built from TRBV7-9 and TRBJ2-1; 10 bases are shared with TRBD2. With 3 bases clipped from V and 5 bases from J, the junction kept 10 bases outside the gene matches. The CDR3 has 17 amino acids. CDR1 and CDR2 from the germline V gene are SEHNR and FQNEAQ (reference sequence). CDR3 protein: CASSFTPWTSGDNEQFF. CDR3 nucleotides: TGTGCCAGCAGCTTCACGCCATGGACTAGCGGCGACAATGAGCAGTTCTTC. The whole variable domain, remainder taken from reference TRBV7-9 and TRBJ2-1, is DTGVSQNPRHKITKRGQNVTFRCDPISEHNRLYWYRQTLGQGPEFLTYFQNEAQLEKSRLLSDRFSAERPKGSFSTLEIQRTEQGDSAMYLCASSFTPWTSGDNEQFFGPGTRLTVL.

This clonotype has a count of ten or more. The genes are TRBV7-2 and TRBJ1-5, with TRBD1 as a possible D gene (6 bases). The V gene lost 1 base and the J gene lost 2 bases, with 12 bases spanning the gap. Germline CDR1 and CDR2: SGHTA and FQGNSA. The length of the CDR3 is 16 residues. In nucleotides, the CDR3 is TGTGCCAGCAGCTTAGGAAGTCCAGGGGGCAATCAGCCCCAGCATTTT. It yields the protein CASSLGSPGGNQPQHF.

The table lists this clonotype with many counts. The J gene is TRBJ1-5, the V gene TRBV7-6; D is unclear. V dropped 2 bases and J dropped 4 bases, with 12 bases sitting between them. The CDR3 covers 15 residues. Germline CDR1 is SGHVS and CDR2 is FNYEAQ. The CDR3 bases are TGTGCCAGCAGCTTAAAGTTAGGGTTTAATCAGCCCCAGCATTTT. Translation: CASSLKLGFNQPQHF.

This clonotype was picked up a small number of times. DNA for the CDR3: TGCGCCAGCAGCTGGGACGACAGGGTCGAGCAGTACTTC. It encodes CASSWDDRVEQYF. V usage is TRBV5-1 and J usage is TRBJ2-7; 7 bases fit TRBD1. Germline V gives CDR1 SGHRS, CDR2 YFSETQ. The CDR3 is 13 amino acids. The V segment lost 3 bases and the J segment 6 bases; nucleotides outside the gene matches: 6.

Remarks on this clonotype: This may come from a read error, since a much larger clone is one base off. The chain couples TRBV7-8 to TRBJ2-7; TRBD2 agrees at 8 bases. CDR1 is SGHVS and CDR2 is FQNEAQ in the germline V gene. The CDR3 covers 14 residues. In nucleotides, the CDR3 is TGTGCCAGCGGCTTAGCGGGACCTGGCGGCGAGCAGTACGTC. This gives the protein CASGLAGPGGEQYV.

The rearrangement joins TRBV19 to TRBJ1-5, with TRBD1 as a possible D gene (5 bases). Per the germline V gene, CDR1 is LNHDA and CDR2 is SQIVND (reference sequence). The CDR3 runs to 13 residues. Trimming removed 3 bases from V and 7 bases from J, with 10 bases in between. The CDR3 DNA is TGTGCCAGTAGTATCAGGGAAGGACAGCCCCAGCATTTT. Protein product: CASSIREGQPQHF. Full variable domain (outside the CDR3, taken from reference TRBV19 and TRBJ1-5): DGGITQSPKYLFRKEGQNVTLSCEQNLNHDAMYWYRQDPGQGLRLIYYSQIVNDFQKGDIAEGYSVSREKKESFPLTVTSAQKNPTAFYLCASSIREGQPQHFGDGTRLSIL.